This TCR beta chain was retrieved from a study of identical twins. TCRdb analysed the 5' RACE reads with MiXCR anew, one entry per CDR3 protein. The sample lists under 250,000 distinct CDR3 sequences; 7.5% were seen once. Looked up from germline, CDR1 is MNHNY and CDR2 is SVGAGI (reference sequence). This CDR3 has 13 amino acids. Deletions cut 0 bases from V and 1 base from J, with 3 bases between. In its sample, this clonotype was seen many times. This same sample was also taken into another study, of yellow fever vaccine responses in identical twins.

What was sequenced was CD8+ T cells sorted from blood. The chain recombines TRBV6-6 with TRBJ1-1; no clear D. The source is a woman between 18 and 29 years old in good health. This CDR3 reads CASSYSSNTEAFF. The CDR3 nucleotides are TGTGCCAGCAGTTACTCTTCGAACACTGAAGCTTTCTTT.